This T cell receptor (beta chain) was sequenced for a study of high-grade serous ovarian cancer treatment subgroups. Study-wide background: Mean per sample: about 14,000 reads, 7,400 or so unique TCR beta rearrangements. General observations from the study: Same-patient tumor repertoires overlapped at about 0.095 to 0.85; different patients barely overlapped. Clonal relatedness tracked neoantigen level, and by trend copy number and mutation load. Repertoire analysis covered CDR3 alone, not CDR1 or CDR2.

For this clone: Its antigen is unidentified.

The junction had 15 bases not matched to a gene; V was cut back by 2 bases and J by 5 bases. This CDR3 is 17 amino acids long. CDR1 SGHDT and CDR2 YYEEEE come from the germline V gene. Clones were sequenced by immunoSEQ multiplex PCR, and TCRdb holds only the in-frame ones, with some missing. This table has about 8,800 clones, less than 80% appearing once. Tumor tissue was taken before any definitive surgery or chemotherapy was given. The rearrangement uses TRBV5-6 and TRBJ2-7; TRBD1 matches 8 bases. Sequencing was performed on tumor tissue. The TCR was taken from a human donor with high-grade serous ovarian cancer. CDR3 DNA sequence: TGTGCCAGCAGCTTCCTGGCAGGGGGCTCCTTTGGGAACGAGCAGTACTTC. This translates into CASSFLAGGSFGNEQYF.